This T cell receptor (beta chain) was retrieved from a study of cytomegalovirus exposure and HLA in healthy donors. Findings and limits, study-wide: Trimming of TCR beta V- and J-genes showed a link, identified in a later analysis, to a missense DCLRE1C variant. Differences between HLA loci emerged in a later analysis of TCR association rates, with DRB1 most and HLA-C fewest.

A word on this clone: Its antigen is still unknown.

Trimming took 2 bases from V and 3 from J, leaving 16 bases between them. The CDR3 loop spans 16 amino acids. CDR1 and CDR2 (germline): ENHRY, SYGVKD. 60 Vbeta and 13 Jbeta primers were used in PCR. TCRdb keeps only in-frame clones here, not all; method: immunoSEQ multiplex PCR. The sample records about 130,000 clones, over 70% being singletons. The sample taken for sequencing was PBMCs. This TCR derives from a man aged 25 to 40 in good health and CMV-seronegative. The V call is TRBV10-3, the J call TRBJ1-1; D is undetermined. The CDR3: CAISETSDTGDTEAFF. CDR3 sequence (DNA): TGTGCCATCAGTGAGACAAGCGACACGGGAGACACTGAAGCTTTCTTT.